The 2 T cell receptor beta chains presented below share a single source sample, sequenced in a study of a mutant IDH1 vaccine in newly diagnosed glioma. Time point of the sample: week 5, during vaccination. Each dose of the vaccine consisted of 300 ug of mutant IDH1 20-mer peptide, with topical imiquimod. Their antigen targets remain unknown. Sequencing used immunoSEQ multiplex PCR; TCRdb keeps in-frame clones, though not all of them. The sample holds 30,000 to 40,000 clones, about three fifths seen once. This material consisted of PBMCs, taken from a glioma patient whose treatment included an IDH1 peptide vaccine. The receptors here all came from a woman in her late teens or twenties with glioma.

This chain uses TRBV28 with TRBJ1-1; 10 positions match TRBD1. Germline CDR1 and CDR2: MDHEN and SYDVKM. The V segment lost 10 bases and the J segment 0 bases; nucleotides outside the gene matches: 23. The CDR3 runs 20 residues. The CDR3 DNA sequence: TGTGCCATCGGCCGGACAGGGGGATATACCTATACCCGCATGAACACTGAAGCTTTCTTT. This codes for CAIGRTGGYTYTRMNTEAFF.

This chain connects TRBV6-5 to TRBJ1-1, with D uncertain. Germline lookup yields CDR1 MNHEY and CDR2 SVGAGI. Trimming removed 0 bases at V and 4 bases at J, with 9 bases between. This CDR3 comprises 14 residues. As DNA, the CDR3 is TGTGCCAGCAGTTACTCTGCAAGGATCACTGAAGCTTTCTTT. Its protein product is CASSYSARITEAFF.